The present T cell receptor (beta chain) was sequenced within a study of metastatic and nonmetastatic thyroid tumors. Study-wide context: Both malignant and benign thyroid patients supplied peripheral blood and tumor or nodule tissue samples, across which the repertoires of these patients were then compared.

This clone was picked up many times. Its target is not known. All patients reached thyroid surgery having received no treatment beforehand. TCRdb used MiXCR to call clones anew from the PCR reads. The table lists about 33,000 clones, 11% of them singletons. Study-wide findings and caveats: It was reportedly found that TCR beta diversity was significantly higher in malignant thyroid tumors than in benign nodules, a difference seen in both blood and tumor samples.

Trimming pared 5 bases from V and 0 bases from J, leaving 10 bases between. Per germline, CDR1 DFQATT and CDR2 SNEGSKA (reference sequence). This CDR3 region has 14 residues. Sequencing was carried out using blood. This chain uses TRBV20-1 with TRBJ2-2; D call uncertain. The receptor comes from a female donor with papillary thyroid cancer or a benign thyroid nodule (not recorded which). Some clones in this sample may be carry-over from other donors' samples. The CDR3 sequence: CSALPLSNTGELFF. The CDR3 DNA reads TGCAGTGCTCTCCCCTTATCGAACACCGGGGAGCTGTTTTTT.